The entry below describes one T cell receptor beta chain. The sample belongs to a study of T cell changes during pregnancy in multiple sclerosis. Germline-derived CDR1 and CDR2 are GTSNPN and SVGIG (reference sequence). The CDR3 is made up of 15 amino acids. The J segment lost 4 bases and the V segment lost 4 bases, leaving 10 bases of the junction unmatched. Here immunoSEQ multiplex PCR was the method, and the copy in TCRdb shows in-frame clones only, minus some. This table has about 39,000 clones, approximately 92% appearing once. The V gene is TRBV30, the J gene TRBJ2-5; 9 nucleotides align to TRBD2. This TCR derives from a female donor in good health, enrolled as a control in a pregnancy study. The material sequenced was CD4+ T cells from peripheral blood mononuclear cells, taken after pregnancy. CDR3 DNA: TGTGCCTGGAACAGGATTAGCGGGAGAGGAGAGACCCAGTACTTC. Its protein is CAWNRISGRGETQYF.